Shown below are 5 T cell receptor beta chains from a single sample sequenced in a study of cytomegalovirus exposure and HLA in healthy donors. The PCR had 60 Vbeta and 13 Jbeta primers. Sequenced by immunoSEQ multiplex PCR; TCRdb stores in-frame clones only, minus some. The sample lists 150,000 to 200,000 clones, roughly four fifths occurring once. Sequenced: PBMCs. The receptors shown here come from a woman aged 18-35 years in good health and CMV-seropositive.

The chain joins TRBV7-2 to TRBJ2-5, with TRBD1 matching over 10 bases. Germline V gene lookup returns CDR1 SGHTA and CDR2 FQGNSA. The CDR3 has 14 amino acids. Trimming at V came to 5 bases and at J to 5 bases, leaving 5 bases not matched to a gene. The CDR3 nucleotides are TGTGCCAGCAGCCGACAGGGGGCGGGGGAGACCCAGTACTTC. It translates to CASSRQGAGETQYF.

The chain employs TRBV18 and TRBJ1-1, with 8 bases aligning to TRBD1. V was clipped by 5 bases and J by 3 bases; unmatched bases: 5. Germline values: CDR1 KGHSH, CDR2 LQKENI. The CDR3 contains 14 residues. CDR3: CASSEDRADTEAFF. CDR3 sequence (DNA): TGTGCCAGCTCAGAGGACAGGGCAGACACTGAAGCTTTCTTT. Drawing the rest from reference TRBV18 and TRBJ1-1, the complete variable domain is NAGVMQNPRHLVRRRGQEARLRCSPMKGHSHVYWYRQLPEEGLKFMVYLQKENIIDESGMPKERFSAEFPKEGPSILRIQQVVRGDSAAYFCASSEDRADTEAFFGQGTRLTVV.

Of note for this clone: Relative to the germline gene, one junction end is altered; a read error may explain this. The CDR3 spells CASSPPGIKISYNEQFF. The CDR3 nucleotides are TGTGCTAGCAGCCCTCCGGGAATTAAGATCTCCTACAATGAGCAGTTCTTC. The chain is built from TRBV7-7 and TRBJ2-1; a possible D gene is TRBD2 (5 bases). Germline V CDR1 and CDR2: SSHAT, FNYEAQ (reference sequence). This CDR3 spans 17 amino acids.

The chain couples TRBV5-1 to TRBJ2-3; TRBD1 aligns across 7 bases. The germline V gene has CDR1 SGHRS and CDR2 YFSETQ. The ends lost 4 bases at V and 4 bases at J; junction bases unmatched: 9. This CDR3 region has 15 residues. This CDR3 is CASSQGHRGPDTQYF. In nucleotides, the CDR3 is TGCGCCAGCAGCCAAGGCCACAGGGGCCCAGATACGCAGTATTTT.

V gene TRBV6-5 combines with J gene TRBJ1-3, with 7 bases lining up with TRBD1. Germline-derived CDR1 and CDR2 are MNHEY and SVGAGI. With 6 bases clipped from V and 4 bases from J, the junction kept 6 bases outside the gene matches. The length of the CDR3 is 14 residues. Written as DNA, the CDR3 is TGTGCCAGCAGCCGAGACAGGGTCGGAAACACCATATATTTT. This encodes CASSRDRVGNTIYF.